The rows below give T cell receptor beta chains drawn from one sample of a study of blood T cell repertoires in COVID-19. Assay used: immunoSEQ multiplex PCR; TCRdb lists only in-frame clones, some missing. Of 150,000 to 200,000 clones listed, roughly 79% are singletons. The source material was peripheral blood. The receptors were gathered from a man aged 55-75 years with active or convalescent COVID-19. Each CDR3 is given with its conserved first and last residue. The D gene is left open where the match is weak. Rows give clone size only sometimes, using once, few, many, or a class for an expanded clone.

v_call	d_call	j_call	clone_size	cdr3_nt	cdr3_aa
TRBV10-3	NA	TRBJ2-3	NA	TGTGCCATCAAAAAAACGGGAGCAGATACGCAGTATTTT	CAIKKTGADTQYF
TRBV5-1	TRBD2	TRBJ2-2	NA	TGCGCCAGCACCCCGGGGGGTAACGGGGAGCTGTTTTTT	CASTPGGNGELFF
TRBV20-1	NA	TRBJ1-1	NA	TGCAGTGCAACGGACACTGAAGCTTTCTTT	CSATDTEAFF
TRBV28	TRBD1	TRBJ2-3	NA	TGTGCCAGCAGTTCCCACGGACAGGGGCCAGATACGCAGTATTTT	CASSSHGQGPDTQYF
TRBV5-6	TRBD2	TRBJ2-7	NA	TGTGCCAGCAGCTTGGGACTAGCGGGAGTCTACGAGCAGTACTTC	CASSLGLAGVYEQYF
TRBV2	NA	TRBJ2-3	NA	TGTGCCAGCAGTTTCGGGTCCACAGATACGCAGTATTTT	CASSFGSTDTQYF
TRBV12-3/TRBV12-4	NA	TRBJ2-3	NA	TGTGCCAGCAGGACAGACACAGATACGCAGTATTTT	CASRTDTDTQYF
TRBV9	NA	TRBJ2-7	NA	TGTGCCAGCAGCCAGACCCGGGACAACCACGAGCAGTACTTC	CASSQTRDNHEQYF
TRBV6-4	NA	TRBJ1-1	NA	TGTGCCAGCAGTGAAAGCAGGGATGGGACTGAAGCTTTCTTT	CASSESRDGTEAFF
TRBV4-3	TRBD2	TRBJ2-7	once	TGCGCCAGCAGTCGGATAGCGGGAGTCTCCTACGAGCAGTACTTC	CASSRIAGVSYEQYF
TRBV28	NA	TRBJ2-7	NA	TGTGCCAGCAGTCAGTACTACGAGCAGTACTTC	CASSQYYEQYF
TRBV7-3	NA	TRBJ2-5	few	TGTGCCAGCAGCTTAAACTACGGGGTGACCCAGTACTTC	CASSLNYGVTQYF
TRBV29-1	NA	TRBJ2-3	NA	TGCAGCGTCAGACAGGCCTCTAGCACAGATACGCAGTATTTT	CSVRQASSTDTQYF
TRBV27	NA	TRBJ2-2	NA	TGTGCCAGCAGTTGGGAGCGCTACACCGGGGAGCTGTTTTTT	CASSWERYTGELFF
TRBV7-2	TRBD2	TRBJ2-7	NA	TGTGCCAGCAGCTTAGTGACGGGAGGGCCGGTGCAGTACTTC	CASSLVTGGPVQYF
TRBV28	NA	TRBJ2-1	NA	TGTGCCAGCAGTCCATCCCTGGGGGCCTTTTCCTACAATGAGCAGTTCTTC	CASSPSLGAFSYNEQFF
TRBV28	NA	TRBJ1-2	NA	TGTGCCAGCAGCTATACAGTTTATGGCTACACCTTC	CASSYTVYGYTF
TRBV5-5	NA	TRBJ2-3	NA	TGTGCCAGCAGCTTGGTGGGGCGCCGGGATACGCAGTATTTT	CASSLVGRRDTQYF
TRBV6-1	TRBD1	TRBJ1-5	few	TGTGCCAGCAGTGAATACAGGGGGAGTCAGCCCCAGCATTTT	CASSEYRGSQPQHF
TRBV7-8	NA	TRBJ2-1	NA	TGTGCCAGCAGCGTCGGGCGGGGATCTGAGCAGTTCTTC	CASSVGRGSEQFF
TRBV30	NA	TRBJ2-5	few	TGTGCCTGGAGTGTCAATTTCAGGGAAGAGACCCAGTACTTC	CAWSVNFREETQYF
TRBV28	NA	TRBJ1-4	few	TGTGCCAGCAGTTTACGAAGGACAAACAATGAAAAACTGTTTTTT	CASSLRRTNNEKLFF
TRBV5-1	TRBD2	TRBJ2-3	NA	TGCGCCAGCAGTGCGGGAGTGGGCAAAGATACGCAGTATTTT	CASSAGVGKDTQYF
TRBV2	TRBD1	TRBJ1-4	NA	TGTGCCAGCAGTGAGGGAAGGGGGCGGAATGAAAAACTGTTTTTT	CASSEGRGRNEKLFF
TRBV6-6	TRBD1	TRBJ2-7	few	TGTGCCAGCAGTCTAGGACAGGCCGCCTACGAGCAGTACTTC	CASSLGQAAYEQYF
TRBV28	TRBD2	TRBJ2-3	NA	TGTGCCAGCAGTTTAAGGAGCGGGAGGCTTGGAGATACGCAGTATTTT	CASSLRSGRLGDTQYF
TRBV3-1/TRBV3-2	NA	TRBJ2-3	NA	TGTGCCAGCAGCCAAGGAGTAGATACGCAGTATTTT	CASSQGVDTQYF
TRBV11-2	NA	TRBJ2-3	NA	TGTGCCTCGCTCGCGGGATCTGGAGATACGCAGTATTTT	CASLAGSGDTQYF
TRBV9	TRBD1	TRBJ1-2	NA	TGTGCCAGCAGCGCCGGACAGGGCTTGGGCTATGGCTACACCTTC	CASSAGQGLGYGYTF
TRBV2	NA	TRBJ1-5	NA	TGTGCCAGCAGTGGAGGGAGGTTTGATCAGCCCCAGCATTTT	CASSGGRFDQPQHF
TRBV4-2	NA	TRBJ2-3	NA	TGTGCCAGCAGCCAAGGGGCGGCCCTCCCCCAGGGTACGCAGTATTTT	CASSQGAALPQGTQYF
TRBV2	NA	TRBJ2-7	NA	TGTGCCAGCAGCCGCGCCTTCGAGCAGTACTTC	CASSRAFEQYF
TRBV5-1	NA	TRBJ1-1	few	TGCGCCAGCAGCCTTATCAGGGGATCTTTAGCTTTCTTT	CASSLIRGSLAFF
TRBV10-3	NA	TRBJ2-7	NA	TGTGCCATCAGTGCTGGACAGTACGAGCAGTACTTC	CAISAGQYEQYF
TRBV6-2/TRBV6-3	TRBD2	TRBJ2-3	NA	TGTGCCAGCAGTTACTTACTAGCGGGAGAAGTAGCAGATACGCAGTATTTT	CASSYLLAGEVADTQYF
TRBV6-5	NA	TRBJ2-5	NA	TGTGCCAGCAGCGGCGAGGAAGTCCAAGAGACCCAGTACTTC	CASSGEEVQETQYF
TRBV5-1	NA	TRBJ2-7	NA	TGCGCCAGCACGACTGAAGGCTACGAGCAGTACTTC	CASTTEGYEQYF
TRBV5-4	NA	TRBJ2-3	NA	TGTGCCAGCAGCCCCGGTGAGCCCTCCACAGATACGCAGTATTTT	CASSPGEPSTDTQYF
TRBV3-1/TRBV3-2	NA	TRBJ1-3	NA	TGTGCCAGCAGCCAAGACAGGGTTTCTGGAAACACCATATATTTT	CASSQDRVSGNTIYF
TRBV28	TRBD2	TRBJ2-1	NA	TGTGCCAGCAGTTTTCAGCGGGATGGTGAGCAGTTCTTC	CASSFQRDGEQFF
TRBV5-4	TRBD2	TRBJ2-3	NA	TGTGCCAGCAGCTTGTTACTAGCGACTAGCACAGATACGCAGTATTTT	CASSLLLATSTDTQYF
TRBV3-1/TRBV3-2	TRBD1	TRBJ2-7	NA	TGTGCCAGCAGCCAAAATGTAGTCCCCGGGACAGGAAACTACGAGCAGTACTTC	CASSQNVVPGTGNYEQYF
TRBV28	NA	TRBJ2-7	NA	TGTGCCAGCAGGTCTTCACAGGGTGGACGGAACGAGCAGTACTTC	CASRSSQGGRNEQYF
TRBV28	TRBD1	TRBJ1-4	few	TGTGCCAGCACCTATACAGGGACAGCCGAAAAACTGTTTTTT	CASTYTGTAEKLFF